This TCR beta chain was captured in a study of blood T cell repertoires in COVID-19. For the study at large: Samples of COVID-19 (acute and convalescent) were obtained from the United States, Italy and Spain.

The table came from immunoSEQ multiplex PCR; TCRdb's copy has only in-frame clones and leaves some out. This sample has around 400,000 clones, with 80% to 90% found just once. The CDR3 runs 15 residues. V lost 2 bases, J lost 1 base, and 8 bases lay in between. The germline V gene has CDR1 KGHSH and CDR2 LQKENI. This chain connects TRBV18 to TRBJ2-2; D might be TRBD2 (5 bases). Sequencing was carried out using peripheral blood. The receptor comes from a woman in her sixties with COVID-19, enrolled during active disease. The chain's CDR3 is CASSPAGVNTGELFF. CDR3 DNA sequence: TGTGCCAGCTCACCAGCGGGTGTGAACACCGGGGAGCTGTTTTTT.